This TCR beta chain was observed in a study of T-cell reconstitution after alpha-beta-depleted transplantation in children. This clonotype was seen ten or more times. For TCRbeta, the library was prepared with unique molecular identifiers. MiXCR, applied by TCRdb to the PCR reads, yields one record per CDR3 protein. The table records 350,000 to 500,000 distinct CDR3 sequences, 43% of them present only once. Germline V CDR1 and CDR2: KGHDR, SFDVKD. The V gene end was trimmed by 1 base and the J gene end by 0 bases; junction bases not matched to a gene: 6. The CDR3 extends over 17 amino acids. This chain connects TRBV24-1 to TRBJ2-3; 7 bases match TRBD1. The sequence derives from a girl aged 2-10 years with aplastic anemia, due to receive a stem cell transplant. Sample: PBMCs, taken before TCRalphabeta/CD19-depleted stem cell transplant. The CDR3: CATSDFRFRGSTDTQYF. CDR3 nucleotides: TGTGCCACCAGTGATTTTCGTTTCAGGGGGAGCACAGATACGCAGTATTTT.